The source of this T cell receptor (beta chain) is a study of radiation and T cells in renal cell carcinoma. General study findings and limits: Top tumor clonotypes rose in blood 2 weeks post-radiation, then contracted. Compared with controls, irradiated tumors had more, larger dominant CDR3 motifs. Sampling covered only 0.95 to 1 g of each tumor.

Clones were sequenced by immunoSEQ multiplex PCR, and TCRdb holds only the in-frame ones, with some missing. The repertoire holds 15,000 or so clones, with approximately 48% as singletons. Germline V CDR1 and CDR2: SGHTA, FQGNSA. V lost 2 bases and J 5 bases, leaving 13 bases between the germline ends. This CDR3 has 15 residues. The treatment is: 15 Gy SBRT to primary tumor, nephrectomy 4 weeks later. In the case of this clone: The antigen is undetermined.

This chain joins TRBV7-2 and TRBJ2-1; D is possibly TRBD1 or TRBD2 (6 bases each). The sequences come from tumor tissue, collected from a patient whose treatment included radiotherapy and nephrectomy. The receptor's source is a woman aged 55-69 years with renal cell carcinoma. The CDR3 region is CASSLTQGRNNEQFF. DNA for the CDR3: TGTGCCAGCAGCTTAACGCAGGGGAGGAACAATGAGCAGTTCTTC.